This T cell receptor beta chain was obtained from a study of blood T cell repertoires in COVID-19 (TCRdb year 2020). Turning to the overall study: The collaborator samples originated in the United States, Italy and Spain and spanned the acute and convalescent phases of COVID-19. A de-identified subject ID, COVID-19 status, age in years and sex were almost always included in the sample metadata. Where HLA class I and class II types were available, the types were taken from metadata supplied by the sample provider, not from assay-based typing. Subjects who had been exposed to COVID-19, were actively infected with it, or had recovered from it provided the deeply sampled blood TCRbeta repertoires that made up the dataset. The samples were drawn from two sources: the first 160 participants of the ongoing ImmuneRACE study, and over 1,000 subjects contributed by 6 global collaborators. The repertoires were made available in a free public database intended to serve as a resource for research on the immune response to SARS-CoV-2. The prospective study material was composed of cDNA or gDNA derived from T cells, B-cell-depleted T cells, or PBMCs.

Notes on this clone: Its antigen specificity is not known. Nothing much larger sits one base from this clone, and base qualities are not available.

The CDR3 sequence holds 14 residues, the cysteine and phenylalanine included. The CDR3 DNA has 42 bases and is translated from base 1. As encoded in the germline V gene, CDR1 is SGHRS while CDR2 is YFSETQ. The junction carries 12 bases between V and J, which are trimmed by 4 bases and 3 bases respectively. Each collaborating institution followed its own protocols to collect whole blood in K2EDTA tubes. For TCRbeta analysis, collaborators shipped samples in one of three forms: frozen whole blood, isolated PBMCs, or DNA extracted from either of those sample types. The paper as a whole reports these results and caveats: Clinical and demographic metadata were provided uncurated, with the amount varying by source and participant.

TCRbeta CDR3 regions were amplified from genomic DNA using the immunoSEQ Assay, a bias-controlled multiplex PCR. On the study's bioinformatics: Nucleated cell counts per sample were estimated from amplification of reference gene primers within the assay. To quantify the absolute abundance of each unique TCRbeta CDR3 rearrangement, sequence reads were collapsed and filtered. For each sample, productive Simpson clonality was calculated as the square root of Simpson's diversity index across productive rearrangements. Drawn from immuneACCESS, this table holds only the in-frame rearrangements with V and J called that TCRdb kept. Clones are partly lost; checked studies trace under half to an unresolved V gene and leave the rest unexplained. V and J calls and clone size are copied from that table; D and trimming were computed from the DNA. The sample has 200,000 or so clones on record, roughly 84% of them singletons. The ten largest clones capture over 1.5% of the sample.

Sequencing was done on a sample of peripheral blood. This TCR came from a man aged 35-49 years with active or convalescent COVID-19. The chain is made from TRBV5-1 and TRBJ2-3; TRBD2 is perhaps the D gene, given 5 matching bases. The DNA sequence is given as TGCGCCAGCAGCGGCGTTCGGGGAACAGATACGCAGTATTTT. Translated, this gives CASSGVRGTDTQYF.